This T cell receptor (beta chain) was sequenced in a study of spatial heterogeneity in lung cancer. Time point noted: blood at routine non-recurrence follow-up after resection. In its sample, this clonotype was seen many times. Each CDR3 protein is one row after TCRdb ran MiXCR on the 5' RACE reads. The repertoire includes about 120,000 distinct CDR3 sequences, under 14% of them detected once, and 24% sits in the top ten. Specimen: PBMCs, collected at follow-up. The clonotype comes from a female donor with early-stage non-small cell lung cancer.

DNA for the CDR3: TGTGCCAGCAGTGAGGGGACTAGCGGCAATGAGCAGTTCTTC. This codes for CASSEGTSGNEQFF. V is TRBV6-6 and J is TRBJ2-1; 11 positions agree with TRBD2. The CDR3 spans 14 residues. Germline assignment: CDR1 MNHNY and CDR2 SVGAGI (reference sequence). With V trimmed by 5 bases and J by 6 bases, 3 bases remained unmatched.